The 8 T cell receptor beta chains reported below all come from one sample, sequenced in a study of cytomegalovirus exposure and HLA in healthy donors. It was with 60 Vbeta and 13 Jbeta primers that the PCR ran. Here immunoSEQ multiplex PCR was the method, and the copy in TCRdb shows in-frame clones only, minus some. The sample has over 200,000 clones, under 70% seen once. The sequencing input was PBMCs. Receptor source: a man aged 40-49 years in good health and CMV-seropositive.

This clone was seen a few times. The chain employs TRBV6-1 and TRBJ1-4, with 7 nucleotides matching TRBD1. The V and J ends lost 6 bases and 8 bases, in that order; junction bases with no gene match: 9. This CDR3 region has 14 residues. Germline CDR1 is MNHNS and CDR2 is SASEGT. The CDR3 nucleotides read TGTGCCAGCAGAGGGACAGAACCTATCGAAAAACTGTTTTTT. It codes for CASRGTEPIEKLFF.

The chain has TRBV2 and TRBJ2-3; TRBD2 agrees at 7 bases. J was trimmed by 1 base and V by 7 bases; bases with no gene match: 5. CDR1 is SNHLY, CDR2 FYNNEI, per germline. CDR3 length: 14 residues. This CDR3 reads CASKLRGGTDTQYF. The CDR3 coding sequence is TGTGCCAGCAAACTCCGGGGGGGCACAGATACGCAGTATTTT.

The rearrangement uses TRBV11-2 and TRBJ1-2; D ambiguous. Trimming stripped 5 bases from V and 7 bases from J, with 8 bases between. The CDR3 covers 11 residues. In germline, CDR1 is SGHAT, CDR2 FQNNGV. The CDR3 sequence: CASSARSGYTF. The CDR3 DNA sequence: TGTGCCAGCAGCGCCAGAAGTGGCTACACCTTC. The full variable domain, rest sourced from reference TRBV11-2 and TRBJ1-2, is EAGVAQSPRYKIIEKRQSVAFWCNPISGHATLYWYQQILGQGPKLLIQFQNNGVVDDSQLPKDRFSAERLKGVDSTLKIQPAKLEDSAVYLCASSARSGYTFGSGTRLTVV.

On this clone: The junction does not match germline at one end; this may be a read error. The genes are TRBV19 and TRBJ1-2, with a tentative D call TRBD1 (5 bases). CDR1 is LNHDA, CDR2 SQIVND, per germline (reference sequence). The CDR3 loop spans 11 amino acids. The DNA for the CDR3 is TGTGCCAGTAGTATAGGCCGGGGACTCGGCTTC. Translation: CASSIGRGLGF. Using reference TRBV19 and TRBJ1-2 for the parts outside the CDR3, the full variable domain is DGGITQSPKYLFRKEGQNVTLSCEQNLNHDAMYWYRQDPGQGLRLIYYSQIVNDFQKGDIAEGYSVSREKKESFPLTVTSAQKNPTAFYLCASSIGRGLGFGSGTRLTVV.

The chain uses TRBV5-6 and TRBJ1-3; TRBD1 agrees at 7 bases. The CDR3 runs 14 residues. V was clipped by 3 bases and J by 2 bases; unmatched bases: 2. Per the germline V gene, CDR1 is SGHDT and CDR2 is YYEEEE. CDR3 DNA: TGTGCCAGCAGCTCTGGGACAGCTGGAAACACCATATATTTT. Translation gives CASSSGTAGNTIYF.

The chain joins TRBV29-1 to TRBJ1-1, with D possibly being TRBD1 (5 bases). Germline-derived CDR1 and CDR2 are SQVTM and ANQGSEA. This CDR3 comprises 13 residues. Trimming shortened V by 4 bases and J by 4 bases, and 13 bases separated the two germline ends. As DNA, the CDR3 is TGCAGCGTTGCAGTACAGGCGGCCACTGAAGCTTTCTTT. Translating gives CSVAVQAATEAFF.

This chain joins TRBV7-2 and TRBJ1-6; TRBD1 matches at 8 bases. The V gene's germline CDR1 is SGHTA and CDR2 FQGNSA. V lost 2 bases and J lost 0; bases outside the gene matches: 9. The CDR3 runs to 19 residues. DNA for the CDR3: TGTGCCAGCAGCTTAAAGACAGGGGAGTTGCCCTCCTATAATTCACCCCTCCACTTT. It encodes CASSLKTGELPSYNSPLHF.

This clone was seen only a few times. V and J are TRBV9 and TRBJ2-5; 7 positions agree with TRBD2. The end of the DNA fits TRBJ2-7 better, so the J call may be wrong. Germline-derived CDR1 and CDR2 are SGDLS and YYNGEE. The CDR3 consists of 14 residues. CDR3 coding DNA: TGTGCCAGCAGCCCGAGGGACTACCCCTACGAGCAGTACTTC. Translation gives CASSPRDYPYEQYF.